This note documents a single TCR beta chain sequence. Antigen: not known. Profiling relied on immunoSEQ multiplex PCR, and the TCRdb table lists in-frame clones only, not all of them. The profile shows around 720,000 clones, 73% of them singletons. This sample stems from a study of shared clonotypes between healthy human individuals. Naive CD45RA+ and memory CD45RA-negative subsets were split from CD4+ cells. V was pared by 1 base and J by 5 bases, with 9 bases between. The CDR3 is made up of 14 amino acids. From germline, CDR1 is SGHTA and CDR2 FQGTGA. Study conclusions and caveats: Tissues were not sampled, only blood, and their repertoires likely differ. Rarefaction indicated that sorted-subset sequencing remained incomplete although depth was large.

Sequenced sample: memory CD4+ T cells sorted from blood. Indicated subset: CD45RA-negative fraction. The origin of this receptor is a woman between 25 and 40 years old in good health. The gene calls are TRBV7-3 and TRBJ2-1; D is possibly TRBD1 (5 bases). The CDR3 nucleotides read TGTGCCAGCAGCTTAATGCAGGGTAACAATGAGCAGTTCTTC. As protein: CASSLMQGNNEQFF.